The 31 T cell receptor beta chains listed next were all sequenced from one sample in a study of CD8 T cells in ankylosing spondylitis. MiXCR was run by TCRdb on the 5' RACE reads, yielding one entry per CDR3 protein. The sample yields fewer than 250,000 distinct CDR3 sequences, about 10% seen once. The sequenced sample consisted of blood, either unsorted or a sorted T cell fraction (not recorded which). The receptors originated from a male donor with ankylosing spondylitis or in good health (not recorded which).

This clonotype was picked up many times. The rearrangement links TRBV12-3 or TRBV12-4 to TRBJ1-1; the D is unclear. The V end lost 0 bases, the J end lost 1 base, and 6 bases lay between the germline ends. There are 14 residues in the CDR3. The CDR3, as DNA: TGTGCCAGCAGTTTAGCAGGTCCGAACACTGAAGCTTTCTTT. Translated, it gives CASSLAGPNTEAFF.

CDR3 nucleotide sequence: TGTGCCAGCAGCCCGGGACTAGCGGGAATGGAGACCCAGTACTTC. It codes for CASSPGLAGMETQYF. This chain joins TRBV14 and TRBJ2-5; TRBD2 agrees at 13 bases. Germline CDR1 and CDR2: SGHDN and FVKESK. Trimming at V came to 4 bases and at J to 5 bases, leaving 4 bases not matched to a gene. This CDR3 is 15 amino acids long. Supplemented by reference TRBV14 and TRBJ2-5, the full variable domain reads EAGVTQFPSHSVIEKGQTVTLRCDPISGHDNLYWYRRVMGKEIKFLLHFVKESKQDESGMPNNRFLAERTGGTYSTLKVQPAELEDSGVYFCASSPGLAGMETQYFGPGTRLLVL.

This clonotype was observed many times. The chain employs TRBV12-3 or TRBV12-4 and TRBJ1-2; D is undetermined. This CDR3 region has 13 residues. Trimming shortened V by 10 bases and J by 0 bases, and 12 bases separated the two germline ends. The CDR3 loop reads CATNGESNYGYTF. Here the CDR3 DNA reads TGTGCCACCAATGGGGAATCTAACTATGGCTACACCTTC.

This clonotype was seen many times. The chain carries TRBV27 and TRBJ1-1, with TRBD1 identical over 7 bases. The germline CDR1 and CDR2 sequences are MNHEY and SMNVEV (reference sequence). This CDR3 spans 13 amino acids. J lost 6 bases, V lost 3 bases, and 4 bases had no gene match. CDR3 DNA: TGTGCCAGCAGTTTCAACAGGGGAGCTGAAGCTTTCTTT. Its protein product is CASSFNRGAEAFF.

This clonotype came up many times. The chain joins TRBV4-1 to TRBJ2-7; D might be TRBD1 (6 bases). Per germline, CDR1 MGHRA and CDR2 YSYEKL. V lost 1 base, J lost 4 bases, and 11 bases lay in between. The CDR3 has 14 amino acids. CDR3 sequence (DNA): TGCGCCAGCAGCCAAGTCGGGACACTGTACGAGCAGTACTTC. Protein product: CASSQVGTLYEQYF.

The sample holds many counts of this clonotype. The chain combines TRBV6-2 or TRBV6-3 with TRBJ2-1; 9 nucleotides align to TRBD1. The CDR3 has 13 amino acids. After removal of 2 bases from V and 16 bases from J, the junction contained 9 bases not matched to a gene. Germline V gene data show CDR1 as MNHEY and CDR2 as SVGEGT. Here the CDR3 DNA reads TGTGCCAGCAGTTACCATCTTCGGGACAGGGCTTTCTTC. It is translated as CASSYHLRDRAFF.

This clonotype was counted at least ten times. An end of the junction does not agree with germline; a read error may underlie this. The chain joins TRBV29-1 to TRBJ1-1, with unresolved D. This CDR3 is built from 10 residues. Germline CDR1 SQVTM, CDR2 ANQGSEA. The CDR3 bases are TGCAGCGTGGAAGGGACTGAAGCTTTCTTT. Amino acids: CSVEGTEAFF.

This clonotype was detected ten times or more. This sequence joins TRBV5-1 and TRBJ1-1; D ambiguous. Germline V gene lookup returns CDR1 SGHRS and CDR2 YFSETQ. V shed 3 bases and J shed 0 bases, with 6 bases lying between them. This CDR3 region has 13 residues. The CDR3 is CASSYALNTEAFF. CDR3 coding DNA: TGCGCCAGCAGCTATGCCTTGAACACTGAAGCTTTCTTT.

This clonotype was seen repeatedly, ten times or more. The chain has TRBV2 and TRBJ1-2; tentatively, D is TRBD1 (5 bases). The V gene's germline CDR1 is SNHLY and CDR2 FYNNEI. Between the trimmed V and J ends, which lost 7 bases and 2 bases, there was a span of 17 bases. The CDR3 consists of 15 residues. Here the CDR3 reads CASKVFEGNNYGYTF. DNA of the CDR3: TGTGCCAGCAAAGTATTTGAGGGGAACAACTATGGCTACACCTTC.

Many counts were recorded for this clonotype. CDR3: CASSLTLAGDPHSEQFF. CDR3 bases: TGTGCCAGCAGTTTAACTCTAGCGGGAGACCCACATAGTGAGCAGTTCTTC. The V call is TRBV12-3 or TRBV12-4, the J call TRBJ2-1; 10 bases agree with TRBD2. The CDR3 is 17 amino acids. With 2 bases clipped from V and 9 bases from J, the junction kept 13 bases outside the gene matches.

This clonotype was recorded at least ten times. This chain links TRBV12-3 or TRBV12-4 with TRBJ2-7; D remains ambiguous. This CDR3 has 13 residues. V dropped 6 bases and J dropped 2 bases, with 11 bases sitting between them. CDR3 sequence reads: CASSRMSTYEQYF. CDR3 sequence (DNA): TGTGCCAGCAGCCGGATGTCGACCTACGAGCAGTACTTC.

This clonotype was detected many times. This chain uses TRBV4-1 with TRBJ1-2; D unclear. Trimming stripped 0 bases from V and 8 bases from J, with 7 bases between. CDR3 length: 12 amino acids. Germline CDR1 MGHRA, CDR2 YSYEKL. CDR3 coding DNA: TGCGCCAGCAGCCAAGAAGATTGGGGCTACACCTTC. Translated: CASSQEDWGYTF.

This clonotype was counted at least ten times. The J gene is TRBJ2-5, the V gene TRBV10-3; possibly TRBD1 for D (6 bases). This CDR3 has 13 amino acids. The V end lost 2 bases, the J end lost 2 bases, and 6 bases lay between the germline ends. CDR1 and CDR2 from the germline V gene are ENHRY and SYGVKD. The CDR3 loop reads CAISETGQETQYF. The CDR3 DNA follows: TGTGCCATCAGTGAGACAGGGCAAGAGACCCAGTACTTC.

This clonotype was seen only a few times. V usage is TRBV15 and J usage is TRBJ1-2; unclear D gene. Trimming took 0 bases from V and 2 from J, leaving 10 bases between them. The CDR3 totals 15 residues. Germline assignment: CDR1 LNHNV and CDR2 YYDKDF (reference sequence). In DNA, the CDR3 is TGTGCCACCAGCAGAGAACGTCAAGAGAACTATGGCTACACCTTC. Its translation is CATSRERQENYGYTF. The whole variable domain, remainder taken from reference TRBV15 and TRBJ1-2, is DAMVIQNPRYQVTQFGKPVTLSCSQTLNHNVMYWYQQKSSQAPKLLFHYYDKDFNNEADTPDNFQSRRPNTSFCFLDIRSPGLGDTAMYLCATSRERQENYGYTFGSGTRLTVV.

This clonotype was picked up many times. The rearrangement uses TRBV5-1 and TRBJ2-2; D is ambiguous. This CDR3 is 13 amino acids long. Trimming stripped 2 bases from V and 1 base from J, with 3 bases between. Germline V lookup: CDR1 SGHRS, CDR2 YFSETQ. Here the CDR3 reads CASSFQNTGELFF. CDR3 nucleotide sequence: TGCGCCAGCAGCTTTCAGAACACCGGGGAGCTGTTTTTT.

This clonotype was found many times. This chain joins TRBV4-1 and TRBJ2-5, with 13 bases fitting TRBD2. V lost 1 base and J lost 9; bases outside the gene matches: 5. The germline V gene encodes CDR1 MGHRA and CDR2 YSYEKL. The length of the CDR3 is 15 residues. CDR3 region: CASSQVLAGGLPQYF. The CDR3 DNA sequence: TGCGCCAGCAGCCAAGTACTAGCGGGAGGGTTGCCCCAGTACTTC.

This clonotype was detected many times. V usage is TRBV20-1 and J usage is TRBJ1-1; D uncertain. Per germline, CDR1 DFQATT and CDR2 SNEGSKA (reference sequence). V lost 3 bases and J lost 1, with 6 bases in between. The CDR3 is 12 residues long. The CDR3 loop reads CSASEGNTEAFF. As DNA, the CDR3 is TGCAGTGCTAGCGAGGGGAACACTGAAGCTTTCTTT.

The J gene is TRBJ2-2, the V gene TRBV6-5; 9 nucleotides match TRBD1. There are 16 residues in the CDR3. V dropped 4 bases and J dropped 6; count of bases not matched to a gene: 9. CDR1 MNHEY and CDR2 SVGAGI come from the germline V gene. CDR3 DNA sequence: TGTGCCAGCAGTTTACCGGGACAGGGATTTGCCGGGGAGCTGTTTTTT. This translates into CASSLPGQGFAGELFF.

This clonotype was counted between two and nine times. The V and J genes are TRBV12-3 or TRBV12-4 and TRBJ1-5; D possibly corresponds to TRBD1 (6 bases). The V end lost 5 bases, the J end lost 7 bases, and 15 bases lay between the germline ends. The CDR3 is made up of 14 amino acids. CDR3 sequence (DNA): TGTGCCAGCAGTCGCGGCGGGGGCCTGCAGCCCCAGCATTTT. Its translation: CASSRGGGLQPQHF.

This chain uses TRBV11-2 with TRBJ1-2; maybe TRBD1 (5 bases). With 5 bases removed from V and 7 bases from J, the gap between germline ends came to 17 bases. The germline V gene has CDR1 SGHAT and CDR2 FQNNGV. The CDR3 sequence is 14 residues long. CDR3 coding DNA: TGTGCCAGCAGCACCTCCGGGGCCCCCTTTGGCTACACCTTC. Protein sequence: CASSTSGAPFGYTF. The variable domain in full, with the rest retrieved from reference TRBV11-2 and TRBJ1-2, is EAGVAQSPRYKIIEKRQSVAFWCNPISGHATLYWYQQILGQGPKLLIQFQNNGVVDDSQLPKDRFSAERLKGVDSTLKIQPAKLEDSAVYLCASSTSGAPFGYTFGSGTRLTVV.

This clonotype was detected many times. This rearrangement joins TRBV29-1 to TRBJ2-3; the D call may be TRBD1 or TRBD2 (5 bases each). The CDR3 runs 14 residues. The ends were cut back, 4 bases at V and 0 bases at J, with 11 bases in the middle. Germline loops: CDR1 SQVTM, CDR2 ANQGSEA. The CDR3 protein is CSVGDGHSTDTQYF. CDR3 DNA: TGCAGCGTTGGGGACGGACATAGCACAGATACGCAGTATTTT.

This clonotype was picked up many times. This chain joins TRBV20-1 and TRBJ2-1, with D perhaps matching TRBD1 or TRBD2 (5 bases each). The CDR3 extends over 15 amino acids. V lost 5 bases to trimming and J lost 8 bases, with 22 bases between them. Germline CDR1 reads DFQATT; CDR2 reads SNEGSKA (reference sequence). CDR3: CSASGTLEGRYEQFF. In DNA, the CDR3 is TGCAGTGCTTCCGGGACGCTTGAGGGCCGGTATGAGCAGTTCTTC.

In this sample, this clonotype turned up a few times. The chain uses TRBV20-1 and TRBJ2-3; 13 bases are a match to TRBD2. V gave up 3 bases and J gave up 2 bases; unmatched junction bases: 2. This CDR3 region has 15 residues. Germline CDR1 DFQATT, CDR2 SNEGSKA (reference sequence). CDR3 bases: TGCAGTGCTAGGGGACTAGCGGGGAACACAGATACGCAGTATTTT. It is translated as CSARGLAGNTDTQYF.

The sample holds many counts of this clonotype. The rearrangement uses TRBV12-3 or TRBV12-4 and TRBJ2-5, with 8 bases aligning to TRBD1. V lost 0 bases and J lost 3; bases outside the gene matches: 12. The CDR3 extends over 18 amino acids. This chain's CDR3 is CASSLADDGQGGKETQYF. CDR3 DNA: TGTGCCAGCAGTTTAGCGGACGATGGACAGGGTGGAAAAGAGACCCAGTACTTC.

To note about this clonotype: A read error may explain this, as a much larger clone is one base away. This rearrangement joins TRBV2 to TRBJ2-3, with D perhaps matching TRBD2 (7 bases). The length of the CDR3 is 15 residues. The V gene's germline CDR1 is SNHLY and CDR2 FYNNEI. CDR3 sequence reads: CSSSDSAGRGDTQYF. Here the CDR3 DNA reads TGTTCCAGCAGTGATTCAGCGGGGAGGGGGGATACGCAGTATTTT.

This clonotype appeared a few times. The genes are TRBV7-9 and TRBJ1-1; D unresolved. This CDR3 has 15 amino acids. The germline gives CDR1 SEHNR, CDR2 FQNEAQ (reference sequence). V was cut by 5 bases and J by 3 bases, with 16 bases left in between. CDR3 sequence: CASSPDKLADTEAFF. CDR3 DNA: TGTGCCAGCAGCCCCGACAAGCTGGCGGACACTGAAGCTTTCTTT.

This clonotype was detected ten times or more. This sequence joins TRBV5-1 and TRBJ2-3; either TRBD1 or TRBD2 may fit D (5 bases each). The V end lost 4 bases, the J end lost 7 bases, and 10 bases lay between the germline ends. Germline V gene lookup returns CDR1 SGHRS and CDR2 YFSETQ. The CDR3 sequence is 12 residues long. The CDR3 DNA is TGCGCCAGCAGCCTGGGGGAAAATACGCAGTATTTT. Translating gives CASSLGENTQYF.

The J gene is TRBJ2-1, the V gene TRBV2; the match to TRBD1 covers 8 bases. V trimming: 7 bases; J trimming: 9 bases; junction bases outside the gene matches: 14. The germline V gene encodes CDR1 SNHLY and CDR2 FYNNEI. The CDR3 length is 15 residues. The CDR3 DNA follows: TGTGCCAGCATATGGGAGACAGGGGTATCGGGTGAGCAGTTCTTC. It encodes CASIWETGVSGEQFF.

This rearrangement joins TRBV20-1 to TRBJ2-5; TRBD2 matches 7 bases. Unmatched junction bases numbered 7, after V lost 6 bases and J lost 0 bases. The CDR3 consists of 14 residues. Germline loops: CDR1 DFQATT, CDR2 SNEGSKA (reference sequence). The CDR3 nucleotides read TGCAGTGCCTACCGGGGGGACCACCAAGAGACCCAGTACTTC. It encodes CSAYRGDHQETQYF.

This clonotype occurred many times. This CDR3 is CASSEIDTASSYNSPLHF. Written as DNA, the CDR3 is TGTGCCAGCAGTGAAATAGACACGGCAAGCTCCTATAATTCACCCCTCCACTTT. The rearrangement uses TRBV2 and TRBJ1-6; D unclear. The CDR3 loop spans 18 amino acids. Germline CDR1 is SNHLY and CDR2 is FYNNEI. V was shortened by 2 bases and J by 0 bases, with 14 bases between the two germline ends.

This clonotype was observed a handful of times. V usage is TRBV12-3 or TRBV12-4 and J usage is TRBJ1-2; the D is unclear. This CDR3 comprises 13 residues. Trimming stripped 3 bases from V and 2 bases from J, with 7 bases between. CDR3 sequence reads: CASSFVGNYGYTF. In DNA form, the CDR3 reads TGTGCCAGCAGTTTTGTGGGGAACTATGGCTACACCTTC.